This T cell receptor beta chain stems from a study of CD8 T cells in ankylosing spondylitis. Findings and limits, study-wide: Researchers report that disease-linked clones proved CD8+ and relatively rare in peripheral blood. Some motif variants were previously reported in reactive arthritis synovial fluid and blood. The study identified a TCR beta motif of fewer than 10 highly homologous variants that appeared characteristic of ankylosing spondylitis blood.

V was pared by 5 bases and J by 8 bases, with 14 bases of the junction left unmatched. Germline assignment: CDR1 SGHRS and CDR2 YFSETQ. This CDR3 spans 16 amino acids. It was by quantitative 5'-RACE with molecular barcodes that TCR beta libraries were made. One entry per CDR3 protein, called by TCRdb with MiXCR from the 5' RACE reads. The sample shows tens of thousands of distinct CDR3 sequences, more than 5.5% of them seen only once. This clonotype was observed many times. Its cognate antigen is unknown. The clonotype originates from a male donor with ankylosing spondylitis or in good health (not recorded which). The chain recombines TRBV5-1 with TRBJ2-1, with 9 bases fitting TRBD2. Sequencing input: blood, either unsorted or a sorted T cell fraction (not recorded which). Written as DNA, the CDR3 is TGCGCCAGCAGGGGATACATAGCGGGAGTAGTCGATGAGCAGTTCTTC. As protein: CASRGYIAGVVDEQFF.